The 21 T cell receptor beta chains reported below all come from one sample, sequenced in a study of blood T cell repertoires in COVID-19. Profiling relied on immunoSEQ multiplex PCR, and the TCRdb table lists in-frame clones only, not all of them. The table lists about 130,000 clones, roughly three quarters of them singletons. The sample was peripheral blood. The receptors originated from a man older than 75 with acute or convalescent COVID-19.

This clone was seen a few times. The chain joins TRBV14 to TRBJ1-2; D ambiguous. Germline CDR1 is SGHDN and CDR2 is FVKESK. This CDR3 contains 13 residues. V was trimmed by 4 bases and J by 9 bases, leaving 15 bases between them. CDR3 coding DNA: TGTGCCAGCAGCCCCCGAACTTTTGGTCGCTACACCTTC. Protein: CASSPRTFGRYTF.

The chain employs TRBV2 and TRBJ2-7, with D unresolved. V was cut by 6 bases and J by 2 bases, with 14 bases left in between. Germline CDR1 reads SNHLY; CDR2 reads FYNNEI. The CDR3 covers 14 residues. CDR3 sequence (DNA): TGTGCCAGCAGCACCGACCACGGAGCCTACGAGCAGTACTTC. Translated, it gives CASSTDHGAYEQYF.

The rearrangement uses TRBV29-1 and TRBJ2-3; D is unresolved. CDR1 and CDR2 from the germline V gene are SQVTM and ANQGSEA. This CDR3 has 14 residues. V was pared by 3 bases and J by 0 bases, with 10 bases between. The CDR3 DNA reads as TGCAGCGTTGAGCGCAAACTGAGCACAGATACGCAGTATTTT. It codes for CSVERKLSTDTQYF.

The gene calls are TRBV7-3 and TRBJ2-3, with a tentative D call TRBD2 (6 bases). Germline-derived CDR1 and CDR2 are SGHTA and FQGTGA. V was shortened by 4 bases and J by 3 bases, with 11 bases between the two germline ends. CDR3 length: 14 residues. Written as DNA, the CDR3 is TGTGCCAGCAGCTCGGGACTTAGTACAGATACGCAGTATTTT. This encodes CASSSGLSTDTQYF.

The gene calls are TRBV5-4 and TRBJ2-6, with 7 bases aligning to TRBD1. The germline V gene has CDR1 SGHNT and CDR2 YYREEE (reference sequence). This CDR3 has 20 residues. After removal of 5 bases from V and 3 bases from J, the junction contained 20 bases not matched to a gene. The CDR3 here is CASRGSVGDRALGGANVLTF. Written as DNA, the CDR3 is TGTGCCAGCAGAGGATCAGTGGGAGACAGGGCTTTAGGTGGGGCCAACGTCCTGACTTTC. Full variable domain (rest looked up from reference TRBV5-4 and TRBJ2-6): ETGVTQSPTHLIKTRGQQVTLRCSSQSGHNTVSWYQQALGQGPQFIFQYYREEENGRGNFPPRFSGLQFPNYSSELNVNALELDDSALYLCASRGSVGDRALGGANVLTFGAGSRLTVL.

The CDR3 here is CASSTGRGAETQYF. Written as DNA, the CDR3 is TGTGCCAGTAGTACGGGTCGGGGGGCTGAGACCCAGTACTTC. The rearrangement uses TRBV19 and TRBJ2-5; tentative D call: TRBD2 (7 bases). V was pared by 4 bases and J by 5 bases, with 14 bases between. Germline CDR1 reads LNHDA; CDR2 reads SQIVND (reference sequence). This CDR3 comprises 14 residues.

The sample holds a few counts of this clone. The chain employs TRBV9 and TRBJ1-3; 7 bases are a match to TRBD1. J was trimmed by 4 bases and V by 3 bases; bases with no gene match: 16. This CDR3 is 18 amino acids long. CDR1 SGDLS and CDR2 YYNGEE come from the germline V gene. The CDR3 loop is CASSARDSMFVRGNTIYF. The DNA of the CDR3 is TGTGCCAGCAGCGCCCGGGACAGTATGTTCGTGCGAGGAAACACCATATATTTT.

The J gene is TRBJ1-2, the V gene TRBV6-5; TRBD1 matches at 7 bases. Trimming cost V 4 bases and J 4 bases; bases outside gene matches: 3. Germline V lookup: CDR1 MNHEY, CDR2 SVGAGI. The CDR3 is 13 amino acids. This chain's CDR3 is CASSSYRGYGYTF. Here the CDR3 DNA reads TGTGCCAGCAGTTCATACAGGGGCTATGGCTACACCTTC.

V usage is TRBV12-3 or TRBV12-4 and J usage is TRBJ2-7; unclear D gene. Trimming took 3 bases from V and 6 from J, leaving 6 bases between them. The CDR3 extends over 11 amino acids. In nucleotides, the CDR3 is TGTGCCAGCAGTTTCTCGGGCGAGCAGTACTTC. Translation: CASSFSGEQYF.

This clone has only one observation. This chain connects TRBV5-5 to TRBJ2-5; 10 bases are shared with TRBD1. The germline gives CDR1 SGHKS, CDR2 YYEKEE (reference sequence). The CDR3 length is 15 residues. The trim removed 3 bases at V and 2 bases at J, leaving 4 bases unmatched. The CDR3 sequence: CASSWGQGTQETQYF. CDR3 coding DNA: TGTGCCAGCAGCTGGGGACAGGGGACGCAAGAGACCCAGTACTTC.

The V and J genes are TRBV29-1 and TRBJ2-5; D not certain. This CDR3 is 10 amino acids long. CDR1 and CDR2 from the germline V gene are SQVTM and ANQGSEA. V dropped 5 bases and J dropped 3 bases, with 4 bases sitting between them. The CDR3 sequence: CSVTEETQYF. In nucleotides, the CDR3 is TGCAGCGTTACTGAAGAGACCCAGTACTTC.

This chain connects TRBV13 to TRBJ2-3, with 8 bases that match TRBD2. Trimming cost V 1 base and J 4 bases; bases outside gene matches: 19. Germline V gene lookup returns CDR1 PRHDT and CDR2 FYEKMQ (reference sequence). This CDR3 region has 20 residues. The CDR3 sequence is CASSLVSVTSGEEAADTQYF. In DNA, the CDR3 is TGTGCCAGCAGCTTAGTCTCAGTTACTAGCGGTGAAGAAGCTGCAGATACGCAGTATTTT. Supplemented by reference TRBV13 and TRBJ2-3, the full variable domain reads AAGVIQSPRHLIKEKRETATLKCYPIPRHDTVYWYQQGPGQDPQFLISFYEKMQSDKGSIPDRFSAQQFSDYHSELNMSSLELGDSALYFCASSLVSVTSGEEAADTQYFGPGTRLTVL.

The chain combines TRBV4-2 with TRBJ2-1; no clear D gene. The CDR3 loop spans 15 amino acids. Between the trimmed V and J ends, which lost 0 bases and 6 bases, there was a span of 12 bases. CDR1 LGHNA and CDR2 YNFKEQ come from the germline V gene. CDR3 coding DNA: TGTGCCAGCAGCCAAGAGTATACGGAGATCAATGAGCAGTTCTTC. This codes for CASSQEYTEINEQFF.

A word on this clone: The sample has other DNA sequences that encode this CDR3 too. The chain has TRBV6-1 and TRBJ1-5; D gene ambiguous. The germline V gene encodes CDR1 MNHNS and CDR2 SASEGT. The CDR3 consists of 13 residues. The V and J ends lost 3 bases and 6 bases respectively, with 9 bases between them. The CDR3 loop is CASSERERQPQHF. The CDR3 nucleotides read TGTGCCAGCAGTGAGCGGGAGCGTCAGCCCCAGCATTTT.

The chain is built from TRBV20-1 and TRBJ2-1; TRBD1 matches 9 bases. Germline CDR1 is DFQATT and CDR2 is SNEGSKA (reference sequence). The CDR3 has 11 residues. Trimming at V came to 6 bases and at J to 12 bases, leaving 6 bases not matched to a gene. The CDR3 is CSAQDRGAQFF. As DNA, the CDR3 is TGCAGTGCCCAGGACAGGGGCGCGCAGTTCTTC.

The genes are TRBV5-1 and TRBJ2-3; D ambiguous. V lost 2 bases and J 6 bases, leaving 7 bases between the germline ends. In germline, CDR1 is SGHRS, CDR2 YFSETQ. This CDR3 spans 12 amino acids. The CDR3 DNA follows: TGCGCCAGCAGCTTCCACAGTGATACGCAGTATTTT. Translated: CASSFHSDTQYF.

This clone has just one count. V and J are TRBV30 and TRBJ1-4, with TRBD1 identical over 9 bases. V shed 2 bases, J shed 3 bases, and the junction held 10 bases outside the gene matches. The germline V gene encodes CDR1 GTSNPN and CDR2 SVGIG (reference sequence). This CDR3 contains 17 residues. The CDR3 nucleotides read TGTGCCTGGAGTCCGGACAGGGGCATGAGGTCTAATGAAAAACTGTTTTTT. Its translation: CAWSPDRGMRSNEKLFF.

V gene TRBV5-6 combines with J gene TRBJ1-4, with D unresolved. CDR1 is SGHDT and CDR2 is YYEEEE in the germline V gene. V lost 4 bases to trimming and J lost 4 bases, with 23 bases between them. The CDR3 loop spans 18 amino acids. The CDR3 region is CASSPGPIRRIDNEKLFF. As DNA, the CDR3 is TGTGCCAGCAGCCCCGGGCCCATCCGGAGGATAGATAATGAAAAACTGTTTTTT.

The chain uses TRBV7-7 and TRBJ2-3, with 7 nucleotides matching TRBD1. Germline CDR1 reads SSHAT; CDR2 reads FNYEAQ (reference sequence). The CDR3 totals 15 residues. Trimming cost V 5 bases and J 7 bases; bases outside gene matches: 12. CDR3 residues: CASSLDRAKGNTQYF. The CDR3 DNA reads as TGTGCCAGCAGCCTTGACAGGGCGAAGGGTAATACGCAGTATTTT.

The CDR3 DNA is TGTGCCAGCACAGCTCTACAGGGTGGGTCCGGGGAGCTGTTTTTT. The encoded protein is CASTALQGGSGELFF. V is TRBV7-9 and J is TRBJ2-2; a weak D match, TRBD1 (6 bases). The CDR3 has 15 residues. Germline lookup yields CDR1 SEHNR and CDR2 FQNEAQ (reference sequence). Between the trimmed V and J ends, which lost 7 bases and 6 bases, there was a span of 18 bases.

This clone was picked up a small number of times. The rearrangement joins TRBV11-1 to TRBJ2-5; D perhaps matches TRBD2 (5 bases). The germline V and J ends were trimmed by 5 bases and 4 bases, with 17 bases remaining between them. The CDR3 is 15 amino acids. Germline V gives CDR1 SGHAT, CDR2 FQDESV (reference sequence). This CDR3 is CASSIDHGGGETQYF. The CDR3 coding sequence is TGTGCCAGCAGCATCGATCACGGAGGTGGAGAGACCCAGTACTTC.